This TCR beta chain was recovered during a study of post-analysis software for immune sequencing data. The TCR beta cDNA libraries contained unique molecular identifiers. Using its own MiXCR run on the PCR reads, TCRdb lists one record per CDR3 protein. Of over 150,000 distinct CDR3 sequences in the sample, roughly 34% are singletons; the top ten hold 25% to 35%. Study results and limitations: The five TRBV segments detected at higher frequency in patients than in controls included TRBV5-6, TRBV5-1 and TRBV20-1.

This CDR3 is 10 amino acids long. Germline V gives CDR1 DFQATT, CDR2 SNEGSKA (reference sequence). The V gene lost 4 bases and the J gene lost 6 bases, with 7 bases spanning the gap. About this clonotype itself: Antigen specificity is unknown.

The V gene is TRBV20-1, the J gene TRBJ2-7; D is unresolved. This specimen consisted of blood, obtained after autologous hematopoietic stem cell transplantation. This receptor was taken from a girl aged 10-17 years with multiple sclerosis. CDR3 residues: CSAKSREQYF. CDR3 bases: TGCAGTGCTAAGTCCCGCGAGCAGTACTTC.